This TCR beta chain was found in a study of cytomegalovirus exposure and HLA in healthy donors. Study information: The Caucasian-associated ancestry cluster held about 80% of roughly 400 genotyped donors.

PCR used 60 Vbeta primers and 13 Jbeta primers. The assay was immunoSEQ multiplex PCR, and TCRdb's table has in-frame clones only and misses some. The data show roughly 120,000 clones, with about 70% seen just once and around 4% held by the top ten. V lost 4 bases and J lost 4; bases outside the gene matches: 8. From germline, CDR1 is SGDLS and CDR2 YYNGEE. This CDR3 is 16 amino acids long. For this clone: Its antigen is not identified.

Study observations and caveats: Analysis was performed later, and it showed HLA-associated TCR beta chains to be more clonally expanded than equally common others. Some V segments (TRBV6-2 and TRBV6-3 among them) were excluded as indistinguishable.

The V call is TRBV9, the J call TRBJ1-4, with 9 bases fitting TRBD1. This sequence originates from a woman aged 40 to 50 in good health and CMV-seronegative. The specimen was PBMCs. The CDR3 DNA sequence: TGTGCCAGCAGCCCCCGGCCGGGACAGGGTAATGAAAAACTGTTTTTT. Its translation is CASSPRPGQGNEKLFF. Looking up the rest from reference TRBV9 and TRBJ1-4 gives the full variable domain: DSGVTQTPKHLITATGQRVTLRCSPRSGDLSVYWYQQSLDQGLQFLIQYYNGEERAKGNILERFSAQQFPDLHSELNLSSLELGDSALYFCASSPRPGQGNEKLFFGSGTQLSVL.